The 31 T cell receptor beta chains below were found in one sample sequenced in a study of PD-1 blockade in classical Hodgkin lymphoma. Here immunoSEQ multiplex PCR was the method, and the copy in TCRdb shows in-frame clones only, minus some. The table includes 25,000 to 30,000 clones, about 71% detected once. The patients all showed relapse after autologous stem cell transplantation, while their brentuximab vedotin exposure varied. The sample consisted of peripheral blood mononuclear cells (PBMCs), taken before the second cycle of nivolumab. All receptors come from a human donor with classical Hodgkin lymphoma.

The chain employs TRBV7-9 and TRBJ1-4, with D maybe TRBD1 (5 bases). Germline CDR1 and CDR2: SEHNR and FQNEAQ (reference sequence). The CDR3 has 18 residues. V shed 5 bases and J shed 2 bases, with 21 bases lying between them. DNA of the CDR3: TGTGCCAGCAGCGGCAACGGGGGATTGGTGTTGACTAATGAAAAACTGTTTTTT. Its translation is CASSGNGGLVLTNEKLFF.

By frequency in the sample, this clone is medium-sized (0.01 to 0.1%). The gene calls are TRBV9 and TRBJ2-2; D remains unclear. Germline assignment: CDR1 SGDLS and CDR2 YYNGEE. The CDR3 is 15 residues long. V was pared by 2 bases and J by 6 bases, with 14 bases between. Here the CDR3 reads CASSVQDMTSGELFF. The CDR3 DNA reads as TGTGCCAGCAGCGTTCAGGATATGACCTCCGGGGAGCTGTTTTTT.

The rearrangement uses TRBV29-1 and TRBJ1-1, with TRBD1 matching over 7 bases. The CDR3 is made up of 11 amino acids. From germline, CDR1 is SQVTM and CDR2 ANQGSEA. V shed 6 bases, J shed 5 bases, and the junction held 3 bases outside the gene matches. CDR3 residues: CSVSGGTEAFF. For the CDR3, the DNA is TGCAGCGTATCAGGGGGAACTGAAGCTTTCTTT.

V usage is TRBV29-1 and J usage is TRBJ2-3; TRBD1 matches at 7 bases. Losses at the gene ends were 0 bases for V and 5 bases for J; bases not matched to a gene: 8. From germline, CDR1 is SQVTM and CDR2 ANQGSEA. The CDR3 consists of 15 residues. The CDR3 loop reads CSVEEGGARGDTQYF. The DNA for the CDR3 is TGCAGCGTTGAAGAAGGGGGCGCGCGTGGAGATACGCAGTATTTT.

The sample holds a few counts of this clone. The chain combines TRBV27 with TRBJ1-1, with TRBD1 matching 12 bases. The CDR3 is made up of 12 amino acids. Germline values: CDR1 MNHEY, CDR2 SMNVEV (reference sequence). The trim removed 6 bases at V and 8 bases at J, leaving 1 base unmatched. The CDR3 DNA is TGTGCCAGCAGGGGACAGGGGGCCGAAGCTTTCTTT. Its translation: CASRGQGAEAFF.

The rearrangement joins TRBV5-1 to TRBJ2-1; D possibly matches TRBD1 or TRBD2 (5 bases each). Trimming removed 0 bases from V and 9 bases from J, with 13 bases in between. The CDR3 contains 14 residues. Looked up from germline, CDR1 is SGHRS and CDR2 is YFSETQ. Here the CDR3 DNA reads TGCGCCAGCAGCTTGGAAGGGAGTGGGGGTGAGCAGTTCTTC. Protein product: CASSLEGSGGEQFF.

The chain joins TRBV5-6 to TRBJ1-5; D remains ambiguous. Trimming took off 4 bases at V and 1 base at J, with 9 bases between the two ends. The CDR3 sequence is 14 residues long. In germline, CDR1 is SGHDT, CDR2 YYEEEE. The CDR3 nucleotides read TGTGCCAGCAGCCTGACCGAAAGCAATCAGCCCCAGCATTTT. It specifies CASSLTESNQPQHF. Filled out from reference TRBV5-6 and TRBJ1-5, the complete variable domain reads DAGVTQSPTHLIKTRGQQVTLRCSPKSGHDTVSWYQQALGQGPQFIFQYYEEEERQRGNFPDRFSGHQFPNYSSELNVNALLLGDSALYLCASSLTESNQPQHFGDGTRLSIL.

In nucleotides, the CDR3 is TGTGCCAGCAGCTCGGGTGTCGAGCAGTACTTC. It yields the protein CASSSGVEQYF. V is TRBV7-2 and J is TRBJ2-7; D is uncertain. Trimming removed 4 bases at V and 6 bases at J, with 7 bases between. Germline assignment: CDR1 SGHTA and CDR2 FQGNSA. This CDR3 comprises 11 residues.

This clone was seen a few times. The chain joins TRBV27 to TRBJ2-1, with TRBD1 as a possible D gene (5 bases). Germline lookup yields CDR1 MNHEY and CDR2 SMNVEV (reference sequence). V lost 1 base, J lost 6 bases, and 7 bases lay in between. There are 13 residues in the CDR3. CDR3 nucleotides: TGTGCCAGCAGTTTATTTCAGGGCAATGAGCAGTTCTTC. Protein product: CASSLFQGNEQFF.

The V and J genes are TRBV27 and TRBJ2-3, with 12 bases aligning to TRBD1. Germline CDR1 reads MNHEY; CDR2 reads SMNVEV (reference sequence). J was trimmed by 4 bases and V by 4 bases; bases with no gene match: 6. This CDR3 has 16 amino acids. CDR3 protein: CASSYLGTGGADTQYF. The DNA of the CDR3 is TGTGCCAGCAGTTATCTAGGGACAGGGGGCGCAGATACGCAGTATTTT.

In the case of this clone: A much larger clone differs from this one at a single base, so this may be a read error. The conserved phenylalanine or tryptophan is not found at the CDR3 terminus, so this likely reflects a read error. This chain joins TRBV7-9 and TRBJ1-2; 7 bases are a match to TRBD1. Germline V gene data show CDR1 as SEHNR and CDR2 as FQNEAQ (reference sequence). The V gene end was trimmed by 5 bases and the J gene end by 4 bases; junction bases not matched to a gene: 7. This CDR3 spans 14 amino acids. The CDR3 DNA is TGTGCCAGCAGCCCCGGGGGACAGTTCTATGGCTACACCCTC. Its protein product is CASSPGGQFYGYTL.

This clone has more than one count but fewer than ten. The chain links TRBV4-1 to TRBJ2-7; the match to TRBD1 covers 7 bases. The V segment lost 1 base and the J segment 3 bases; nucleotides outside the gene matches: 6. This CDR3 is 15 amino acids long. Germline CDR1 MGHRA, CDR2 YSYEKL. In DNA, the CDR3 is TGCGCCAGCAGCCAAGTGGGGGACAGCAGCTACGAGCAGTACTTC. This translates into CASSQVGDSSYEQYF.

The chain is built from TRBV28 and TRBJ1-1; D is possibly TRBD1 (6 bases). Germline V gene data show CDR1 as MDHEN and CDR2 as SYDVKM. V was shortened by 0 bases and J by 4 bases, with 21 bases between the two germline ends. This CDR3 contains 18 residues. Here the CDR3 reads CASSLWTQKGGIGTEAFF. The CDR3 DNA is TGTGCCAGCAGTTTATGGACACAGAAAGGGGGTATAGGCACTGAAGCTTTCTTT.

The CDR3 protein is CASSDGQGHTGELFF. CDR3 DNA: TGTGCCAGCAGCGACGGACAGGGGCACACCGGGGAGCTGTTTTTT. The J gene is TRBJ2-2, the V gene TRBV5-6; 9 positions match TRBD1. The CDR3 totals 15 residues. Germline V gene lookup returns CDR1 SGHDT and CDR2 YYEEEE. J gave up 3 bases and V 4 bases, and 4 bases lay outside the gene matches.

This rearrangement joins TRBV7-9 to TRBJ1-6; 10 nucleotides align to TRBD1. Trimming removed 1 base from V and 6 bases from J; junction bases left unmatched: 9. The CDR3 runs to 18 residues. Germline V gives CDR1 SEHNR, CDR2 FQNEAQ (reference sequence). The CDR3 reads CASSLGLSWTGGNSPLHF. The CDR3, as DNA: TGTGCCAGCAGCTTAGGCCTTTCGTGGACAGGGGGTAATTCACCCCTCCACTTT. Using reference TRBV7-9 and TRBJ1-6 for the parts outside the CDR3, the full variable domain is DTGVSQNPRHKITKRGQNVTFRCDPISEHNRLYWYRQTLGQGPEFLTYFQNEAQLEKSRLLSDRFSAERPKGSFSTLEIQRTEQGDSAMYLCASSLGLSWTGGNSPLHFGNGTRLTVT.

The CDR3 sequence: CASSLAGGGVSPLHF. In DNA form, the CDR3 reads TGTGCCAGCAGCTTAGCGGGTGGGGGGGTTTCACCCCTCCACTTT. The chain uses TRBV7-8 and TRBJ1-6, with a weak D call TRBD1 (5 bases). The V and J ends lost 0 bases and 9 bases respectively, with 12 bases between them. This CDR3 contains 15 residues. Per the germline V gene, CDR1 is SGHVS and CDR2 is FQNEAQ.

The rearrangement uses TRBV13 and TRBJ1-1, with TRBD1 as a possible D gene (6 bases). CDR1 PRHDT and CDR2 FYEKMQ come from the germline V gene (reference sequence). V was clipped by 5 bases and J by 2 bases, with 12 bases between them. This CDR3 spans 14 amino acids. The CDR3 protein is CASSLRTENTEAFF. The CDR3, as DNA: TGTGCCAGCAGCCTGAGGACAGAAAACACTGAAGCTTTCTTT. The full variable domain, completed using reference TRBV13 and TRBJ1-1, is AAGVIQSPRHLIKEKRETATLKCYPIPRHDTVYWYQQGPGQDPQFLISFYEKMQSDKGSIPDRFSAQQFSDYHSELNMSSLELGDSALYFCASSLRTENTEAFFGQGTRLTVV.

This sequence joins TRBV2 and TRBJ1-6; 8 positions match TRBD1. This CDR3 has 15 amino acids. The trim removed 2 bases at V and 6 bases at J, leaving 3 bases unmatched. Germline loops: CDR1 SNHLY, CDR2 FYNNEI. CDR3 protein: CASSEMTGANSPLHF. CDR3 sequence (DNA): TGTGCCAGCAGTGAAATGACAGGGGCTAATTCACCCCTCCACTTT. Combining the CDR3 with reference TRBV2 and TRBJ1-6 gives the whole variable domain EPEVTQTPSHQVTQMGQEVILRCVPISNHLYFYWYRQILGQKVEFLVSFYNNEISEKSEIFDDQFSVERPDGSNFTLKIRSTKLEDSAMYFCASSEMTGANSPLHFGNGTRLTVT.

This chain links TRBV13 with TRBJ1-1; 8 nucleotides line up with TRBD1. This CDR3 is built from 15 residues. Germline values: CDR1 PRHDT, CDR2 FYEKMQ (reference sequence). Trimming took 6 bases from V and 2 from J; bases not matched to a gene: 8. CDR3 loop: CASSTRTGSNTEAFF. For the CDR3, the DNA is TGTGCCAGCAGTACCCGGACAGGGAGTAACACTGAAGCTTTCTTT.

CDR3 region: CASKTKDRRRGNTEAFF. The CDR3 coding sequence is TGTGCCAGCAAGACTAAAGACAGGCGGCGGGGGAACACTGAAGCTTTCTTT. The gene calls are TRBV21-1 and TRBJ1-1. TRBV21-1 is a documented pseudogene. The CDR3 loop spans 17 amino acids.

V gene TRBV27 combines with J gene TRBJ2-2, with TRBD1 matching over 11 bases. The trim removed 3 bases at V and 6 bases at J, leaving 6 bases unmatched. Germline CDR1 MNHEY, CDR2 SMNVEV (reference sequence). The CDR3 extends over 16 amino acids. The CDR3 sequence: CASSFLRDRGSGELFF. The CDR3 region has the DNA TGTGCCAGCAGTTTCCTCCGGGACAGGGGGTCCGGGGAGCTGTTTTTT.

The J gene is TRBJ1-3, the V gene TRBV7-2; D gene unclear. The length of the CDR3 is 17 residues. The germline V gene encodes CDR1 SGHTA and CDR2 FQGNSA. With 2 bases removed from V and 0 bases from J, the gap between germline ends came to 14 bases. The CDR3 is CASSLSGPKNSGNTIYF. DNA for the CDR3: TGTGCCAGCAGCTTATCAGGACCCAAGAACTCTGGAAACACCATATATTTT.

The chain recombines TRBV6-5 with TRBJ2-1, with unresolved D. This CDR3 is built from 15 residues. V was shortened by 7 bases and J by 5 bases, with 18 bases between the two germline ends. CDR1 and CDR2 (germline): MNHEY, SVGAGI. This chain's CDR3 is CASTLVLGRDNEQFF. The CDR3 nucleotides read TGTGCCAGCACTCTAGTACTGGGTCGGGACAATGAGCAGTTCTTC.

This chain joins TRBV4-3 and TRBJ2-1; 8 nucleotides agree with TRBD1. V lost 0 bases to trimming and J lost 8 bases; unmatched junction nucleotides: 15. The CDR3 totals 18 residues. Germline loops: CDR1 LGHNA, CDR2 YSLEER. CDR3 loop: CASSQDQAGGAVFDEQFF. The CDR3 DNA is TGCGCCAGCAGCCAAGATCAGGCAGGGGGCGCGGTGTTCGATGAGCAGTTCTTC.

This clone was counted between two and nine times. The J gene is TRBJ2-7, the V gene TRBV6-6; D is unclear. Germline CDR1 and CDR2: MNHNY and SVGAGI (reference sequence). Trimming left V 5 bases short and J 6 bases short, with 20 bases between. The CDR3 extends over 15 amino acids. CDR3 in amino acids: CASSPRTAPSGEQYF. DNA of the CDR3: TGTGCCAGCAGTCCCCGGACCGCTCCTTCGGGCGAGCAGTACTTC.

The gene calls are TRBV27 and TRBJ2-7, with D tentatively TRBD1 (6 bases). The CDR3 extends over 14 amino acids. Trimming cost V 5 bases and J 5 bases, with 16 bases left between them. Germline CDR1 is MNHEY and CDR2 is SMNVEV (reference sequence). DNA for the CDR3: TGTGCCAGCAGTCTCACCCCCACAGGGAACGAGCAGTACTTC. It specifies CASSLTPTGNEQYF.

The CDR3 protein is CAWSPGFQWDNYGYTF. CDR3 nucleotides: TGTGCCTGGAGTCCAGGGTTTCAGTGGGATAACTATGGCTACACCTTC. The rearrangement joins TRBV30 to TRBJ1-2, with D possibly matching TRBD1 (5 bases). The CDR3 is made up of 16 amino acids. Germline-derived CDR1 and CDR2 are GTSNPN and SVGIG (reference sequence). V lost 2 bases, J lost 1 base, and 17 bases lay in between. The variable domain in full, with the rest retrieved from reference TRBV30 and TRBJ1-2, is SQTIHQWPATLVQPVGSPLSLECTVEGTSNPNLYWYRQAAGRGLQLLFYSVGIGQISSEVPQNLSASRPQDRQFILSSKKLLLSDSGFYLCAWSPGFQWDNYGYTFGSGTRLTVV.

J is TRBJ2-1 and V is TRBV6-6; 8 nucleotides line up with TRBD1. Germline CDR1 reads MNHNY; CDR2 reads SVGAGI (reference sequence). This CDR3 has 13 amino acids. V trimming: 7 bases; J trimming: 8 bases; junction bases outside the gene matches: 7. CDR3 sequence reads: CASNRGAWDEQFF. CDR3 nucleotides: TGTGCCAGCAACAGGGGGGCTTGGGATGAGCAGTTCTTC.

The rearrangement links TRBV6-4 to TRBJ2-1; D perhaps matches TRBD1 (5 bases). The CDR3 covers 16 residues. V was shortened by 6 bases and J by 2 bases, with 17 bases between the two germline ends. From germline, CDR1 is MRHNA and CDR2 SNTAGT. The CDR3 DNA follows: TGTGCCAGCAGAGGCAAACAGGACCCTACCTACAATGAGCAGTTCTTC. Encoded protein: CASRGKQDPTYNEQFF.

The chain joins TRBV29-1 to TRBJ2-3, with D maybe TRBD1 (6 bases). In germline, CDR1 is SQVTM, CDR2 ANQGSEA. Trimming removed 4 bases from V and 2 bases from J, with 10 bases in between. The CDR3 runs 13 residues. CDR3 amino acids: CSVVHRDTDTQYF. CDR3 nucleotide sequence: TGCAGCGTTGTTCACAGGGACACAGATACGCAGTATTTT.

The chain links TRBV10-2 to TRBJ2-2; 8 bases align to TRBD1. Germline V gene data show CDR1 as WSHSY and CDR2 as SAAADI. This CDR3 is built from 16 residues. V dropped 0 bases and J dropped 7; count of bases not matched to a gene: 7. This CDR3 is CASSESFRGRGGELFF. As DNA, the CDR3 is TGCGCCAGCAGTGAGTCGTTCAGGGGGCGCGGCGGGGAGCTGTTTTTT.